This T cell receptor beta chain was observed in a study of shared clonotypes between healthy human individuals. The length of the CDR3 is 15 residues. Germline CDR1 is SGHNT and CDR2 is YYREEE (reference sequence). With 5 bases clipped from V and 7 bases from J, the junction kept 5 bases outside the gene matches. Recent acute infections and vaccinations were absent in the healthy HIV-negative adult donors. TCRdb's copy holds only in-frame clones and misses some; the assay was immunoSEQ multiplex PCR. Here the sample spans millions of clones, approximately 95% being singletons. This receptor was obtained from a man between 18 and 29 years old in good health. Some clones in this sample may be carry-over from other donors' samples. The gene calls are TRBV5-4 and TRBJ2-1; 14 bases map to TRBD2. Sample: naive CD4+ T cells from PBMCs. Subset in this sample: CD45RA+ positively selected. The CDR3 reads CASSSGLAGVNEQFF. CDR3 bases: TGTGCCAGCAGTTCGGGACTAGCGGGAGTGAATGAGCAGTTCTTC. Together with reference TRBV5-4 and TRBJ2-1, the CDR3 gives the full variable domain: ETGVTQSPTHLIKTRGQQVTLRCSSQSGHNTVSWYQQALGQGPQFIFQYYREEENGRGNFPPRFSGLQFPNYSSELNVNALELDDSALYLCASSSGLAGVNEQFFGPGTRLTVL.